One and the same sample provided the 12 T cell receptor beta chains below, sequenced in a study of shared clonotypes between healthy human individuals. Only in-frame clones appear in the TCRdb table, and some are missing; sequencing was by immunoSEQ multiplex PCR. The sample contains roughly 2.5 million clones, about 92% of which appear only once. Material for sequencing was naive CD4+ T cells sorted from blood. Subset here: CD45RA+ positively selected. These receptors were taken from a young man in good health.

The chain recombines TRBV6-1 with TRBJ1-6, with a weak D call TRBD1 (5 bases). The germline V gene encodes CDR1 MNHNS and CDR2 SASEGT. Trimming took 3 bases from V and 3 from J, leaving 9 bases between them. The CDR3 is 15 amino acids. CDR3 sequence (DNA): TGTGCCAGCAGTGAGTCGGGGGGCTATAATTCACCCCTCCACTTT. Its protein product is CASSESGGYNSPLHF.

The chain links TRBV27 to TRBJ2-3; 8 nucleotides line up with TRBD1. The V gene end was trimmed by 6 bases and the J gene end by 1 base; junction bases not matched to a gene: 21. Germline CDR1 reads MNHEY; CDR2 reads SMNVEV (reference sequence). CDR3 size: 20 residues. DNA for the CDR3: TGTGCCAGCAGGAACGGACAGGGTGGAAGGAAGCGGGTTCGCACAGATACGCAGTATTTT. Translation gives CASRNGQGGRKRVRTDTQYF.

The chain combines TRBV2 with TRBJ2-1; D gene uncertain. Between the trimmed V and J ends, which lost 4 bases and 9 bases, there was a span of 13 bases. The CDR3 is 13 residues long. Germline V gene lookup returns CDR1 SNHLY and CDR2 FYNNEI. As DNA, the CDR3 is TGTGCCAGCAGTGCCACCAAGGCAGGTGAGCAGTTCTTC. This encodes CASSATKAGEQFF.

The chain is built from TRBV9 and TRBJ1-4; weak D call: TRBD1 (5 bases). There are 16 residues in the CDR3. In germline, CDR1 is SGDLS, CDR2 YYNGEE. V lost 4 bases and J lost 4, with 17 bases in between. CDR3 in amino acids: CASSRSGNRDNEKLFF. Written as DNA, the CDR3 is TGTGCCAGCAGCCGATCAGGGAATAGAGATAATGAAAAACTGTTTTTT.

CDR3 nucleotide sequence: TGTGCCAGTAGTACCGAGGGACAGAGCTCTGGAAACACCATATATTTT. This sequence encodes CASSTEGQSSGNTIYF. The gene calls are TRBV19 and TRBJ1-3; 7 nucleotides line up with TRBD1. Unmatched junction bases numbered 6, after V lost 4 bases and J lost 0 bases. CDR1 is LNHDA, CDR2 SQIVND, per germline (reference sequence). This CDR3 is built from 16 residues.

The chain uses TRBV5-1 and TRBJ2-2; D is perhaps TRBD2 (6 bases). Germline assignment: CDR1 SGHRS and CDR2 YFSETQ. Between the trimmed V and J ends, which lost 4 bases and 4 bases, there was a span of 23 bases. The CDR3 contains 18 residues. CDR3 in amino acids: CASSVTGVGSTRTGELFF. In DNA, the CDR3 is TGCGCCAGCAGCGTAACGGGAGTAGGTTCCACCCGCACCGGGGAGCTGTTTTTT.

Comment on this clone: The same CDR3 is also encoded by other DNA sequences in this sample. The J gene is TRBJ2-3, the V gene TRBV11-2; no clear D gene. The CDR3 is 14 residues long. Trimming removed 1 base at V and 3 bases at J, with 8 bases between. CDR1 SGHAT and CDR2 FQNNGV come from the germline V gene. The CDR3 loop reads CASSLARGTDTQYF. DNA for the CDR3: TGTGCCAGCAGCTTAGCTAGAGGTACAGATACGCAGTATTTT.

The rearrangement uses TRBV2 and TRBJ2-2; 7 positions match TRBD1. The junction had 7 bases not matched to a gene; V was cut back by 5 bases and J by 4 bases. CDR3 size: 15 residues. Germline loops: CDR1 SNHLY, CDR2 FYNNEI. The CDR3 protein is CASSIGQASTGELFF. CDR3 DNA: TGTGCCAGCAGTATTGGACAGGCCTCCACCGGGGAGCTGTTTTTT.

The chain is built from TRBV5-3 and TRBJ1-4, with D maybe TRBD1 (5 bases). TRBV5-3 qualifies as an ORF whose function is uncertain. Between the trimmed V and J ends, which lost 0 bases and 0 bases, there was a span of 9 bases. CDR3 length: 16 residues. The CDR3 nucleotides read TGTGCCAGAAGCTTGGGCAGGGTGGCAACTAATGAAAAACTGTTTTTT. Its translation: CARSLGRVATNEKLFF.

The chain couples TRBV7-8 to TRBJ2-3; 8 bases map to TRBD1. The CDR3 length is 18 residues. In germline, CDR1 is SGHVS, CDR2 FQNEAQ. Trimming at V came to 2 bases and at J to 2 bases, leaving 12 bases not matched to a gene. The chain's CDR3 is CASSLTPGQARATDTQYF. CDR3 nucleotides: TGTGCCAGCAGCTTAACTCCGGGACAGGCCCGGGCCACAGATACGCAGTATTTT.

The chain recombines TRBV2 with TRBJ1-2, with D uncertain. The CDR3 is 14 residues long. Trimming cost V 7 bases and J 4 bases, with 16 bases left between them. The germline V gene has CDR1 SNHLY and CDR2 FYNNEI. The CDR3 reads CASNTATDTYGYTF. The DNA of the CDR3 is TGTGCCAGCAATACTGCCACGGATACCTATGGCTACACCTTC. The whole variable domain, filled in from reference TRBV2 and TRBJ1-2, reads EPEVTQTPSHQVTQMGQEVILRCVPISNHLYFYWYRQILGQKVEFLVSFYNNEISEKSEIFDDQFSVERPDGSNFTLKIRSTKLEDSAMYFCASNTATDTYGYTFGSGTRLTVV.

As concerns this clone: Different DNA sequences within this sample yield the same CDR3. This rearrangement joins TRBV5-1 to TRBJ1-6; D uncertain. Germline CDR1 is SGHRS and CDR2 is YFSETQ. The CDR3 runs to 16 residues. V lost 0 bases to trimming and J lost 0 bases, with 7 bases between them. CDR3 residues: CASSLVESSYNSPLHF. The DNA for the CDR3 is TGCGCCAGCAGCTTGGTAGAGAGCTCCTATAATTCACCCCTCCACTTT.